These T cell receptor beta chains were read from a single sample in a study of OX40 agonist ivuxolimab in advanced cancers. TCRdb's table, derived via immunoSEQ multiplex PCR, lists solely in-frame clones and lacks some. The sample lists roughly 50,000 clones; 70% to 90% were seen once. Sequenced material: CD4+ or CD8+ T cells sorted from blood, taken in a trial of the OX40 agonist ivuxolimab. These receptors originate from an adult with an advanced solid tumor such as melanoma, head and neck, liver or kidney cancer. CDR3s include the opening cysteine and the closing phenylalanine or tryptophan. D genes are given only for firm matches. Rows may omit the clone size; those that give it use once, few, many or a size class.

TRBJ2-2	-	TRBV5-1	-	CASSLSLTNTGELFF	TGCGCCAGCAGCTTAAGTCTCACGAACACCGGGGAGCTGTTTTTT
TRBJ2-3	-	TRBV5-1	-	CASGTGPPTDTQYF	TGCGCCAGCGGTACAGGGCCGCCGACAGATACGCAGTATTTT
TRBJ1-1	-	TRBV19	-	CASSRDRNTEAFF	TGTGCCAGTAGTAGAGACAGGAACACTGAAGCTTTCTTT
TRBJ2-1	-	TRBV5-4	-	CASRLGRLSSYNEQFF	TGTGCCAGCAGACTGGGGAGACTTAGCTCCTACAATGAGCAGTTCTTC
TRBJ1-5	-	TRBV6-1	-	CASRSGGQGNQPQHF	TGTGCCAGCAGGTCCGGTGGGCAGGGGAATCAGCCCCAGCATTTT
TRBJ1-2	-	TRBV4-1	-	CASSRLEGANYGYTF	TGCGCCAGCAGCCGCCTCGAAGGAGCTAACTATGGCTACACCTTC
TRBJ2-3	-	TRBV7-2	TRBD2	CASSLTPSGSSTDTQYF	TGTGCCAGCAGCTTAACCCCTAGCGGGTCTAGCACAGATACGCAGTATTTT
TRBJ1-2	-	TRBV6-1	TRBD1	CASSSDRVYRGYTF	TGTGCCAGCAGTTCGGACAGGGTTTATCGTGGCTACACCTTC
TRBJ1-6	-	TRBV7-2	-	CASSLSGGANSPLHF	TGTGCCAGCAGCTTATCTGGGGGGGCCAATTCACCCCTCCACTTT
TRBJ1-1	-	TRBV6-1	TRBD1	CASRTTGITEAFF	TGTGCCAGCAGAACGACAGGGATCACTGAAGCTTTCTTT
TRBJ1-1	-	TRBV18	-	CASSPDLDMNTEAFF	TGTGCCAGCTCACCCGACCTAGACATGAACACTGAAGCTTTCTTT
TRBJ2-2	-	TRBV9	-	CASSVEGKGVTGELFF	TGTGCCAGCAGCGTAGAGGGGAAAGGAGTAACCGGGGAGCTGTTTTTT
TRBJ1-1	-	TRBV7-9	-	CASSYGLNTMNTEAFF	TGTGCCAGCAGCTATGGTCTTAACACCATGAACACTGAAGCTTTCTTT
TRBJ2-7	-	TRBV9	TRBD1	CASSSRDRGYEQYF	TGTGCCAGCAGTTCACGGGACAGGGGTTACGAGCAGTACTTC
TRBJ2-3	-	TRBV7-9	TRBD2	CASSLASGGTDTQYF	TGTGCCAGCAGCTTAGCTAGCGGGGGCACAGATACGCAGTATTTT
TRBJ1-1	-	TRBV2	-	CASSRDLGTEAFF	TGTGCCAGCAGTCGGGACCTGGGAACTGAAGCTTTCTTT
TRBJ2-5	-	TRBV6-5	-	CASSYDGGPGTQYF	TGTGCCAGCAGTTACGACGGGGGGCCGGGGACCCAGTACTTC
TRBJ2-7	few	TRBV11-2	TRBD1	CASSSRQGAYEQYF	TGTGCCAGCAGCTCTCGACAGGGGGCGTACGAGCAGTACTTC
TRBJ1-3	once	TRBV11-2	-	CASSKMTAHPSGNTIYF	TGTGCCAGCAGCAAAATGACAGCCCACCCTTCTGGAAACACCATATATTTT
TRBJ1-1	-	TRBV7-8	-	CASSLGPGKNTEAFF	TGTGCCAGCAGCTTAGGTCCAGGCAAGAACACTGAAGCTTTCTTT
TRBJ2-2	-	TRBV5-1	TRBD1	CASRPWDRDAGELFF	TGCGCCAGCCGCCCGTGGGACAGGGACGCCGGGGAGCTGTTTTTT